Listed below are T cell receptor beta chains from one sample, sequenced in a study of blood T cell repertoires in COVID-19. Assay: immunoSEQ multiplex PCR; the TCRdb copy retains only in-frame clones and omits some. The sample contains around 67,000 clones, around 80% of which appear only once. Sequenced material: peripheral blood. The receptors come from a man aged 45 to 65 with active COVID-19. Each CDR3 is given with its conserved first and last residue. The D gene is left open where the match is weak. The size of a clone is reported for some rows only, either as once, few or many, or as a class for expanded clones.

d_call	v_call	clone_size	j_call	cdr3_aa	cdr3_nt
NA	TRBV4-3	NA	TRBJ2-3	CASSHNVGDDTQYF	TGCGCCAGCAGCCACAACGTAGGGGATGATACGCAGTATTTT
NA	TRBV4-2	NA	TRBJ1-2	CASSQVGSGYGYTF	TGTGCCAGCAGCCAAGTCGGGTCGGGCTATGGCTACACCTTC
TRBD1	TRBV7-2	NA	TRBJ1-1	CASSVSGTVNTEAFF	TGTGCCAGCAGCGTTTCCGGGACAGTGAACACTGAAGCTTTCTTT
NA	TRBV28	NA	TRBJ2-3	CASSLIPHSDGSKEDTQYF	TGTGCCAGCAGTCTTATTCCCCACTCGGACGGGAGTAAGGAGGATACGCAGTATTTT
TRBD2	TRBV5-1	NA	TRBJ2-1	CASSRTSPTNEQFF	TGCGCCAGCAGCCGGACTAGCCCAACCAATGAGCAGTTCTTC
NA	TRBV11-3	NA	TRBJ1-1	CASSLGGLGTEAFF	TGTGCCAGCAGCCTAGGAGGGTTGGGCACTGAAGCTTTCTTT
TRBD1	TRBV19	few	TRBJ1-5	CASSRTGKYQPQHF	TGTGCCAGTAGTCGGACAGGGAAGTATCAGCCCCAGCATTTT
NA	TRBV7-9	NA	TRBJ1-1	CASSLAQNTEAFF	TGTGCCAGCAGCTTAGCACAGAACACTGAAGCTTTCTTT
TRBD2	TRBV5-1	NA	TRBJ2-5	CASSMGLAGGQETQYF	TGCGCCAGCAGCATGGGACTAGCGGGGGGCCAAGAGACCCAGTACTTC
NA	TRBV10-3	NA	TRBJ2-3	CAISDSGVGPDTQYF	TGTGCCATCAGTGATTCCGGGGTGGGTCCAGATACGCAGTATTTT
TRBD1	TRBV6-1	NA	TRBJ1-2	CASSADRGQSYNYGYTF	TGTGCCAGCAGTGCAGACAGGGGGCAATCATATAACTATGGCTACACCTTC
TRBD1	TRBV2	NA	TRBJ1-2	CASRTEGAGGYTF	TGTGCCAGCCGCACCGAGGGGGCAGGGGGCTACACCTTC
TRBD2	TRBV4-3	few	TRBJ2-5	CASSQGLAGDAETQYF	TGCGCCAGCAGCCAAGGACTAGCGGGAGACGCAGAGACCCAGTACTTC
NA	TRBV7-2	NA	TRBJ1-1	CASSLDRANTEAFF	TGTGCCAGCAGCTTAGACAGGGCCAACACTGAAGCTTTCTTT
NA	TRBV27	NA	TRBJ2-5	CASPGGLGETQYF	TGTGCCAGCCCAGGGGGGCTGGGAGAGACCCAGTACTTC
TRBD2	TRBV6-5	NA	TRBJ2-3	CASSYALAGELDTQYF	TGTGCCAGCAGTTACGCACTAGCGGGAGAATTGGATACGCAGTATTTT
TRBD1	TRBV29-1	NA	TRBJ1-6	CSVRTGAEGDSPLHF	TGCAGCGTGCGAACAGGGGCGGAGGGTGATTCACCCCTCCACTTT
NA	TRBV21-1	NA	TRBJ2-7	CASSKVTSRRQGANEQYF	TGTGCCAGCAGCAAAGTAACTTCTCGGAGACAGGGGGCTAACGAGCAGTACTTC
TRBD2	TRBV7-9	once	TRBJ2-5	CASSLLLAEETQYF	TGTGCCAGCAGCTTACTGCTAGCGGAAGAGACCCAGTACTTC
NA	TRBV7-8	NA	TRBJ2-7	CASSGNRDYEQYF	TGTGCCAGCTCCGGGAACAGGGACTACGAGCAGTACTTC
TRBD2	TRBV10-3	NA	TRBJ2-7	CAISSSGGPYEQYF	TGTGCCATCAGTTCTAGCGGGGGGCCCTACGAGCAGTACTTC
NA	TRBV10-3	few	TRBJ1-6	CAISGSGHRNGSPLHF	TGTGCCATCAGCGGCTCGGGACACAGAAACGGATCACCCCTCCACTTT
NA	TRBV11-3	NA	TRBJ2-3	CASSFRGDTQYF	TGTGCCAGCAGCTTCAGAGGAGATACGCAGTATTTT
TRBD1	TRBV30	once	TRBJ2-3	CAWSRDRGRDTQYF	TGTGCCTGGAGTCGGGACAGGGGGCGAGATACGCAGTATTTT
TRBD1	TRBV5-4	NA	TRBJ2-5	CASGRDSQETQYF	TGTGCCAGCGGCAGGGACAGTCAAGAGACCCAGTACTTC
TRBD1	TRBV28	NA	TRBJ2-4	CASRKSGTGWNIQYF	TGTGCCAGCAGGAAATCCGGGACAGGGTGGAACATTCAGTACTTC
NA	TRBV12-3/TRBV12-4	once	TRBJ2-2	CASTHTGELFF	TGTGCCAGTACACACACCGGGGAGCTGTTTTTT
TRBD1	TRBV6-6	NA	TRBJ2-7	CASSLPGQGAYEQYF	TGTGCCAGCAGTTTACCGGGACAGGGGGCCTACGAGCAGTACTTC
TRBD1	TRBV11-3	NA	TRBJ2-1	CASSLEGTGGGDEQFF	TGTGCCAGCAGCTTAGAAGGCACAGGGGGAGGCGATGAGCAGTTCTTC
TRBD1	TRBV7-8	NA	TRBJ1-3	CASSLGTDRASGNTIYF	TGTGCCAGCAGCTTGGGAACGGACAGGGCCTCTGGAAACACCATATATTTT
NA	TRBV7-6	NA	TRBJ2-7	CASSLGRRGAYEQYF	TGTGCCAGCAGCTTAGGGCGCAGGGGGGCCTACGAGCAGTACTTC
TRBD2	TRBV3-1/TRBV3-2	NA	TRBJ2-1	CASSQEGSGGAREQFF	TGTGCCAGCAGCCAAGAAGGGAGCGGGGGGGCCAGGGAGCAGTTCTTC
NA	TRBV7-3	NA	TRBJ1-2	CASSQLQGPHGYTF	TGTGCCAGCAGTCAACTTCAGGGGCCCCATGGCTACACCTTC
TRBD2	TRBV9	NA	TRBJ2-7	CASSVATSGMYEQYF	TGTGCCAGCAGCGTAGCGACTAGCGGGATGTACGAGCAGTACTTC
NA	TRBV18	NA	TRBJ1-5	CASSPPDSLGNQPQHF	TGTGCCAGCTCACCACCGGACAGTTTGGGCAATCAGCCCCAGCATTTT
TRBD2	TRBV5-1	NA	TRBJ2-2	CASSWVELAGGDTGELFF	TGCGCCAGCAGCTGGGTGGAACTAGCGGGGGGCGACACCGGGGAGCTGTTTTTT
NA	TRBV5-1	few	TRBJ1-4	CASSLGGGEEKLFF	TGCGCCAGCAGCTTGGGGGGAGGAGAGGAAAAACTGTTTTTT
NA	TRBV7-3	NA	TRBJ2-2	CASSLRRVGTGELFF	TGTGCCAGCAGCTTACGCAGGGTTGGCACCGGGGAGCTGTTTTTT
NA	TRBV28	NA	TRBJ2-1	CASSLPGEIANEQFF	TGTGCCAGCAGTCTCCCGGGAGAAATAGCCAATGAGCAGTTCTTC
TRBD1	TRBV5-1	NA	TRBJ2-3	CASSEGLTGVDTQYF	TGCGCCAGCAGCGAGGGCCTGACAGGGGTGGATACGCAGTATTTT
NA	TRBV19	many	TRBJ2-1	CASRPPGVRSGITYNEQFF	TGTGCCAGTAGGCCCCCGGGGGTCCGTAGCGGTATTACTTACAATGAGCAGTTCTTC
TRBD1	TRBV29-1	medium-sized	TRBJ2-2	CSVSWDRLFDGELFF	TGCAGCGTTAGCTGGGACAGGTTATTTGACGGGGAGCTGTTTTTT
TRBD1	TRBV5-1	NA	TRBJ1-1	CASSSQQGPTEAFF	TGCGCCAGCAGCTCTCAACAGGGGCCCACTGAAGCTTTCTTT
TRBD1	TRBV3-1/TRBV3-2	NA	TRBJ1-1	CASRLQGWTEAFF	TGTGCCAGCAGACTACAGGGGTGGACTGAAGCTTTCTTT
TRBD2	TRBV5-1	NA	TRBJ2-5	CASSFVAGGEETQYF	TGCGCCAGCAGCTTCGTCGCGGGAGGGGAAGAGACCCAGTACTTC
NA	TRBV9	NA	TRBJ2-1	CASTDDSLAEQFF	TGTGCCAGTACGGATGATAGCCTAGCAGAGCAGTTCTTC
TRBD1	TRBV5-5	NA	TRBJ2-2	CASSSQGADTGELFF	TGTGCCAGCAGCTCACAGGGGGCGGACACCGGGGAGCTGTTTTTT
TRBD1	TRBV6-5	NA	TRBJ1-1	CASTEDRVNTEAFF	TGTGCCAGCACCGAGGACAGGGTGAACACTGAAGCTTTCTTT
NA	TRBV2	NA	TRBJ1-6	CASSREGPYNSPLHF	TGTGCCAGCAGTCGGGAGGGCCCCTATAATTCACCCCTCCACTTT
TRBD2	TRBV4-3	NA	TRBJ2-3	CASSQDRGSGSPTDTQYF	TGCGCCAGCAGCCAAGATCGAGGTAGCGGGAGTCCCACAGATACGCAGTATTTT
NA	TRBV21-1	NA	TRBJ2-1	CASSPPDRGTINEQFF	TGTGCCAGCAGCCCCCCCGATAGGGGCACCATCAATGAGCAGTTCTTC
TRBD1	TRBV11-3	NA	TRBJ2-7	CASSFDRVGEQYF	TGTGCCAGCAGCTTCGACAGGGTGGGCGAGCAGTACTTC
TRBD2	TRBV5-1	NA	TRBJ2-2	CASSFETSGLNTGELFF	TGCGCCAGCAGCTTCGAAACTAGCGGTCTGAACACCGGGGAGCTGTTTTTT